A selection of T cell receptor beta chains follows, all from one sample in a study of blood T cell repertoires in COVID-19. Clones were read by immunoSEQ multiplex PCR, and TCRdb kept only the in-frame ones, dropping some. This table holds around 59,000 clones, about 90% found once. The sample comprised peripheral blood. The receptors originated from a man in his sixties with acute or convalescent COVID-19. The CDR3 runs from the conserved cysteine through the conserved F or W. A D gene is named only where the DNA matches it firmly. Expanded clones are given a class, and other clones once, few, many or no size at all.

>TRBV29-1|TRBD1|TRBJ2-1|-
CSVLGGSLKVDEQFF
TGCAGCGTTTTAGGGGGCTCACTAAAGGTGGATGAGCAGTTCTTC
>TRBV28|-|TRBJ2-1|-
CASSPNRGGPGGYNEQFF
TGTGCCAGCAGTCCCAATCGCGGCGGCCCGGGTGGTTACAATGAGCAGTTCTTC
>TRBV7-2|-|TRBJ2-1|-
CASSLGFSYNEQFF
TGTGCCAGCAGCTTAGGATTTAGCTACAATGAGCAGTTCTTC
>TRBV4-1|-|TRBJ2-7|once
CASSQQESYEQYF
TGCGCCAGCAGCCAACAGGAATCCTACGAGCAGTACTTC
>TRBV5-4|-|TRBJ2-7|few
CASSSRVTAYEQYF
TGTGCCAGCAGCTCCAGGGTAACGGCCTACGAGCAGTACTTC
>TRBV27|TRBD2|TRBJ2-1|-
CAILAGNEQFF
TGTGCCATACTAGCGGGCAATGAGCAGTTCTTC
>TRBV9|-|TRBJ2-2|-
CASSPREHGRRGGELFF
TGTGCCAGCAGCCCCCGTGAACACGGCCGGCGAGGCGGGGAGCTGTTTTTT
>TRBV6-5|-|TRBJ2-2|once
CASSPRRGNTGELFF
TGTGCCAGCAGTCCTCGGCGGGGAAACACCGGGGAGCTGTTTTTT
>TRBV7-2|TRBD2|TRBJ2-3|-
CASSTKMSSGRTDTQYF
TGTGCCAGCAGCACAAAGATGTCTAGCGGGCGGACGGATACGCAGTATTTT
>TRBV24-1|-|TRBJ1-5|-
CATSGGYGNQPQHF
TGTGCCACCAGTGGAGGGTACGGCAATCAGCCCCAGCATTTT
>TRBV15|-|TRBJ2-1|-
CATSRGGGSGGEQFF
TGTGCCACCAGCAGAGGGGGCGGTTCTGGCGGAGAGCAGTTCTTC
>TRBV19|TRBD2|TRBJ2-1|-
CASSILAGGPRGEQFF
TGTGCCAGTAGTATACTAGCGGGAGGCCCCCGTGGTGAGCAGTTCTTC
>TRBV4-1|TRBD1|TRBJ1-1|-
CASSQGDRYSSEAFF
TGCGCCAGCAGCCAGGGGGACAGGTATAGCTCTGAAGCTTTCTTT
>TRBV11-2|-|TRBJ1-2|-
CASSLEYAGNYGYTF
TGTGCCAGCAGCTTAGAATATGCCGGGAACTATGGCTACACCTTC
>TRBV30|-|TRBJ2-3|-
CAWNPGGRTDTQYF
TGTGCCTGGAACCCAGGAGGACGTACAGATACGCAGTATTTT
>TRBV3-1/TRBV3-2|TRBD1|TRBJ2-5|-
CASRTGYGQETQYF
TGTGCCAGCAGGACAGGGTATGGACAAGAGACCCAGTACTTC
>TRBV7-8|-|TRBJ1-1|-
CASSLANSGAGAEAFF
TGTGCCAGCAGCTTAGCGAATTCAGGGGCGGGAGCTGAAGCTTTCTTT
>TRBV6-1|TRBD1|TRBJ1-6|-
CASSELAGGNSPLHF
TGTGCCAGCAGTGAACTGGCAGGGGGTAATTCACCCCTCCACTTT
>TRBV9|TRBD1|TRBJ2-3|-
CASSVGDRVLDTQYF
TGTGCCAGCAGCGTAGGGGACAGGGTGTTAGATACGCAGTATTTT
>TRBV7-9|-|TRBJ1-5|-
CASTQEGQPQHF
TGTGCCAGCACCCAGGAAGGTCAGCCCCAGCATTTT
>TRBV28|TRBD2|TRBJ2-7|-
CASSFGGGYEQYF
TGTGCCAGCAGTTTCGGGGGGGGTTACGAGCAGTACTTC
>TRBV6-5|TRBD2|TRBJ2-3|-
CASRSSPAGADTQYF
TGTGCCAGCAGATCTAGCCCGGCGGGAGCAGATACGCAGTATTTT
>TRBV10-3|-|TRBJ2-7|-
CAISELKRPSYEQYF
TGTGCCATCAGTGAGTTAAAGCGGCCTTCCTACGAGCAGTACTTC
>TRBV6-2/TRBV6-3|-|TRBJ2-3|-
CASSLPQGTPTDTQYF
TGTGCCAGCAGTTTACCCCAGGGAACCCCCACAGATACGCAGTATTTT
>TRBV7-6|-|TRBJ1-5|-
CASSLPQAGQGNQPQHF
TGTGCCAGCAGCTTACCCCAGGCAGGGCAAGGCAATCAGCCCCAGCATTTT
>TRBV9|TRBD2|TRBJ2-1|-
CASSARLAGGTSYNEQFF
TGTGCCAGCAGCGCAAGACTAGCGGGAGGTACCTCCTACAATGAGCAGTTCTTC
>TRBV10-3|-|TRBJ1-6|-
CAISDQGSNSPLHF
TGTGCCATCAGTGATCAGGGGAGCAATTCACCCCTCCACTTT
>TRBV21-1|-|TRBJ2-7|-
CASKKLKGAYEQYF
TGTGCCAGCAAAAAGCTTAAGGGGGCATACGAGCAGTACTTC
>TRBV7-3|TRBD1|TRBJ1-1|once
CASSSTGMNTEAFF
TGTGCCAGCAGCTCGACAGGGATGAACACTGAAGCTTTCTTT